The sample holds a few counts of the clone carrying this T cell receptor (beta chain). Its antigen remains unknown. Sequencing used immunoSEQ multiplex PCR; TCRdb keeps in-frame clones, though not all of them. The table has roughly 12,000 clones, about three quarters seen once. The data were obtained in a study of graft-versus-host responses after intestinal transplantation. On the study more broadly: Each of the recipients got a multivisceral, liver-intestinal, or isolated intestinal transplant. The recipients all started with anti-thymocyte globulin induction and then took tacrolimus and steroids for around 3 years. Findings and limits, study-wide: Early post-transplant falls in HvG clones accompanied the peak levels of circulating GvH clones. Some patients had graft-donor T cell macrochimerism. In their allografts, the ratios of graft-versus-host to host-versus-graft T cell clones were high.

J gave up 5 bases and V 4 bases, and 2 bases lay outside the gene matches. The CDR3 totals 14 residues. From germline, CDR1 is MNHEY and CDR2 SVGAGI. Sequencing was performed on PBMCs, taken about 490 days after intestinal transplant. This receptor was taken from a human patient who received an intestinal transplant, so some T cells may come from the graft donor. This chain joins TRBV6-5 and TRBJ2-1; 10 bases map to TRBD2. The CDR3 sequence is CASSFSGRNNEQFF. The CDR3 DNA reads as TGTGCCAGCAGTTTTAGCGGGAGGAACAATGAGCAGTTCTTC.